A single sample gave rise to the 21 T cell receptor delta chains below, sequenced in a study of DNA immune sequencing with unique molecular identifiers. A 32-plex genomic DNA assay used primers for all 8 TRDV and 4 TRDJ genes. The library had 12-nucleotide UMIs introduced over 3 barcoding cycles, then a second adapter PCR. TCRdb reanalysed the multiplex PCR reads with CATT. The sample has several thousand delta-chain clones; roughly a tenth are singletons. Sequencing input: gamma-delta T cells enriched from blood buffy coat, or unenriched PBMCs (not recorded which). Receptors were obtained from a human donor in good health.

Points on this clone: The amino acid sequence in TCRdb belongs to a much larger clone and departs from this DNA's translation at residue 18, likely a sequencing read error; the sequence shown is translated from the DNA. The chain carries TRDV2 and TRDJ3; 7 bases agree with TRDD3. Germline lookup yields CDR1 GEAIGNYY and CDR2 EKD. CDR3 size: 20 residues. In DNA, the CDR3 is TGTGCCTGTGACACGGGAAGCCTGGGGGTCGGCTCCTGGGACACCCGACAGACGTTTTTC. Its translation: CACDTGSLGVGSWDTRQTFF.

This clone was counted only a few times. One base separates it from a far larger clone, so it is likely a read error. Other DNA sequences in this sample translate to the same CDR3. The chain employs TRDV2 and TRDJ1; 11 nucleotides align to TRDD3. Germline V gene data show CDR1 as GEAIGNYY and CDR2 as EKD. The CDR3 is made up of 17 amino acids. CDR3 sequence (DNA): TGTGCCTGTGACACCGTTGGGGGATACGCTGGGACCGATAAACTAATCTTT. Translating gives CACDTVGGYAGTDKLIF.

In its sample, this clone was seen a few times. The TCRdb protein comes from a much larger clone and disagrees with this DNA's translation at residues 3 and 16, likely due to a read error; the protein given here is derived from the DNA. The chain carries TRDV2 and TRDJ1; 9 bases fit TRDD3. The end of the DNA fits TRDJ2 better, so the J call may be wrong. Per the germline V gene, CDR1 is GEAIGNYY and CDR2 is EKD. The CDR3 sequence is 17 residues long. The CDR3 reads CARDTLGDGKYTDKLFF. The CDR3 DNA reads TGTGCCCGTGACACTCTGGGGGATGGAAAGTACACCGATAAACTCTTCTTT.

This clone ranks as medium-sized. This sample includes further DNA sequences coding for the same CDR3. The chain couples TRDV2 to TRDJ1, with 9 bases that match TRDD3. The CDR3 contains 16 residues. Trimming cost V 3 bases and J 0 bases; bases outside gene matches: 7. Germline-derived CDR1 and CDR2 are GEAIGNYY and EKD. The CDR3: CACDSVLGEYTDKLIF. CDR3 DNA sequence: TGTGCCTGTGACTCCGTACTGGGGGAGTACACCGATAAACTCATCTTT.

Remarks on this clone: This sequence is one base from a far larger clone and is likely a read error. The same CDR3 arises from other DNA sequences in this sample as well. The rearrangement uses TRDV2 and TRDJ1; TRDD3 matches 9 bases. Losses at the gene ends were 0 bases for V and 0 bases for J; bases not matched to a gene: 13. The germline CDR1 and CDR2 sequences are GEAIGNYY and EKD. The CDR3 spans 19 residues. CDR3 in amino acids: CACDTVSNWGISDTDKLIF. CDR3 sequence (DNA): TGTGCCTGTGACACCGTATCGAATTGGGGGATATCAGACACCGATAAACTCATCTTT.

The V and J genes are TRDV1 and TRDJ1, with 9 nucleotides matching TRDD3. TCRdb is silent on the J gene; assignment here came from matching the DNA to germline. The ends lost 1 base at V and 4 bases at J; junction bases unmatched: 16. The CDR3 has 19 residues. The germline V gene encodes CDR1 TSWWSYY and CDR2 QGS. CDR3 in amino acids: CALGEPPTGPGGSHDKLIF. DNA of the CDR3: TGTGCTCTTGGGGAACCCCCCACCGGCCCTGGGGGATCCCACGATAAACTCATCTTT.

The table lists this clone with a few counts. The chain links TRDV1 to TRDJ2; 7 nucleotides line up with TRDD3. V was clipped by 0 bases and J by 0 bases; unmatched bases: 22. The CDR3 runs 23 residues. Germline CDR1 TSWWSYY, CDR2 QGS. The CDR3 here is CALGELVQVRLYWGASLTAQLFF. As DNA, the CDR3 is TGTGCTCTTGGGGAACTAGTACAGGTCCGCCTCTACTGGGGAGCTTCTTTGACAGCACAACTCTTCTTT.

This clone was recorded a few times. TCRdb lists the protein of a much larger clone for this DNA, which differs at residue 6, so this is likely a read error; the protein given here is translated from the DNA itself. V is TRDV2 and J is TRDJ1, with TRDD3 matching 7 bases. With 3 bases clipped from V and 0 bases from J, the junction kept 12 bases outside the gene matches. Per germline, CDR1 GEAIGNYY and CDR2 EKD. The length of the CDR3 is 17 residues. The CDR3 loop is CACDSPLGAPNTDKLIF. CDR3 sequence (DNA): TGTGCCTGTGACTCCCCCCTGGGGGCTCCCAACACCGATAAACTCATCTTT.

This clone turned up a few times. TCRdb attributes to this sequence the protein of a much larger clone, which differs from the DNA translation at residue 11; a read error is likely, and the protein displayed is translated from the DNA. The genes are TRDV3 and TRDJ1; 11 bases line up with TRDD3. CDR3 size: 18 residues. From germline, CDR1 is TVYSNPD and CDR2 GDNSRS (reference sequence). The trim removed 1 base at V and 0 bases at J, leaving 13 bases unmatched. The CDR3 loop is CAFTLDWGIRWYTDKLIF. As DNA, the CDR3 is TGTGCCTTTACTCTAGACTGGGGGATAAGGTGGTACACCGATAAACTCATCTTT.

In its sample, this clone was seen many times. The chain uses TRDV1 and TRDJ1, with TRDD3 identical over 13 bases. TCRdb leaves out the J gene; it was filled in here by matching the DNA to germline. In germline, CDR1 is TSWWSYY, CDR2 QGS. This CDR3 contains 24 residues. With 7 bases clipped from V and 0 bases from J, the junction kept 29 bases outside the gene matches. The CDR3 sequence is CALAVPGEVWQDWGIRQYTDKLIF. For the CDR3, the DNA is TGTGCTCTTGCGGTACCCGGGGAGGTCTGGCAGGACTGGGGGATACGCCAGTACACCGATAAACTCATCTTT.

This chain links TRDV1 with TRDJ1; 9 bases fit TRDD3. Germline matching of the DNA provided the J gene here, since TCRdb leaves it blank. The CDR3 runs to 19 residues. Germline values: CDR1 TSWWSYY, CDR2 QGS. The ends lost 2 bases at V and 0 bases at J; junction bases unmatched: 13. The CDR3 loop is CALGESSPLGDQYTDKLIF. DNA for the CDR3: TGTGCTCTTGGGGAAAGTTCCCCACTGGGGGACCAGTACACCGATAAACTCATCTTT.

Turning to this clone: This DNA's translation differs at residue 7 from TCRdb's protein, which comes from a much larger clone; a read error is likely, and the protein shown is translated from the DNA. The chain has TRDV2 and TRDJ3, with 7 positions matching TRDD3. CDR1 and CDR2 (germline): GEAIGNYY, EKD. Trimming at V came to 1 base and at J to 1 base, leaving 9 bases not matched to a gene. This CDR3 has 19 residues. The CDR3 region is CACDTMSGGASWDTRQMFF. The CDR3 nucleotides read TGTGCCTGTGACACGATGTCTGGGGGGGCGTCCTGGGACACCCGACAGATGTTTTTC.

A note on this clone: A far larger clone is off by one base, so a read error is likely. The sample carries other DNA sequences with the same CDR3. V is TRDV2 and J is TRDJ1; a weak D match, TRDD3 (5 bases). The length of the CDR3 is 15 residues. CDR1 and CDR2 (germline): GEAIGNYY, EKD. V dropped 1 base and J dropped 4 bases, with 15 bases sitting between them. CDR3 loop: CACDTLGDKDDKLIF. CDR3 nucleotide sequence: TGTGCCTGTGACACGCTGGGTGATAAGGACGATAAACTCATCTTT.

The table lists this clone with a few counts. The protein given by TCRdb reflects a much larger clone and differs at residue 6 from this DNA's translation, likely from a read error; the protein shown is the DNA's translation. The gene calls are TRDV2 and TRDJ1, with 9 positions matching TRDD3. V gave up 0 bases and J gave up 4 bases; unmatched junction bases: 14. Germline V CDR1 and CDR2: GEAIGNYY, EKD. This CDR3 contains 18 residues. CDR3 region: CACDTAGPTGGLIDKLIF. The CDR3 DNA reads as TGTGCCTGTGACACCGCAGGCCCTACTGGGGGACTGATCGATAAACTCATCTTT.

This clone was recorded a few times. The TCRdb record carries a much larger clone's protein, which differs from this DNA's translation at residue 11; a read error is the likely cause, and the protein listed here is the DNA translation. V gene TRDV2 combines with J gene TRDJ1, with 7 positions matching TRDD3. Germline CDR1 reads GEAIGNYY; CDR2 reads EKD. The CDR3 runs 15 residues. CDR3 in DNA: TGTGCCTGTGACCTACTGGGGACAGACACCGAAAAACTCATCTTT. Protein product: CACDLLGTDTEKLIF.

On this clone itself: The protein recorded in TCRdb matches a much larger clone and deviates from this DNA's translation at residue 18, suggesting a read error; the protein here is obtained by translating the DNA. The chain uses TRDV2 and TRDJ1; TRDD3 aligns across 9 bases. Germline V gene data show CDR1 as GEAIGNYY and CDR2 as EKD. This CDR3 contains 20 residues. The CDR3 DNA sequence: TGTGCCTGTGATAACCTTGGTACGGGGGGATACCGTACTTACACCGATAAATTCATCTTT. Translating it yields CACDNLGTGGYRTYTDKFIF.

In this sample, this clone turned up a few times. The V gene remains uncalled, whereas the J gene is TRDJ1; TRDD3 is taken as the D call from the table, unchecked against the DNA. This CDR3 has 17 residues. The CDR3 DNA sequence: TGTGCTCTTGGGATACTAAAGCTACTAGGTAGGGCCGATAAACTCATCTTT. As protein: CALGILKLLGRADKLIF.

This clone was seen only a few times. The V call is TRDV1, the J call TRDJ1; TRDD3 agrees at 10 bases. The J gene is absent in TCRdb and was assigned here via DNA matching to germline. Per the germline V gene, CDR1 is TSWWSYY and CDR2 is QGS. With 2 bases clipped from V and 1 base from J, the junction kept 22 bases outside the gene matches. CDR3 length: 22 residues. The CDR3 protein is CALGEVTGYGTGGIRRTDKLIF. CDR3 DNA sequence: TGTGCTCTTGGGGAAGTGACGGGTTACGGTACTGGGGGGATACGTCGCACCGATAAACTCATCTTT.

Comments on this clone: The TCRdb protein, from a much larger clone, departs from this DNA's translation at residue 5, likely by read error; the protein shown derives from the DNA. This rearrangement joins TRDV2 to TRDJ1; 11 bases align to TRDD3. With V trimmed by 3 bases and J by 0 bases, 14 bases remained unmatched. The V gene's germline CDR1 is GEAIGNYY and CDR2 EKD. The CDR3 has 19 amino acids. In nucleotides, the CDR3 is TGTGCCTGTGACGCCGTATCGAACTGGGGGATATCAGACACCGATAAACTCATCTTT. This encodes CACDAVSNWGISDTDKLIF.

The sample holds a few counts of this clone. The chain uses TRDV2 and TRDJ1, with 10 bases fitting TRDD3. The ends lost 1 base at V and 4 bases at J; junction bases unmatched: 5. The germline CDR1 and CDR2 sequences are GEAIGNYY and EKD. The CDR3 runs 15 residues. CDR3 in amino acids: CACDTLGDRDDKLIF. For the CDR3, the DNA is TGTGCCTGTGACACTCTGGGGGATAGGGACGATAAACTCATCTTT.

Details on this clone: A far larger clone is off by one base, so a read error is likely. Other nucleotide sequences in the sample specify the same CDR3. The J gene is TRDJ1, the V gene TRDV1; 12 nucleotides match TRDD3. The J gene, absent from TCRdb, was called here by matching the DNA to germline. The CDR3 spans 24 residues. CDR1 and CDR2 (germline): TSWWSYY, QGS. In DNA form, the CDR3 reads TGTGCACTTGGGGGCTATCTCTCTTCCTTTACGCGTACCTGGGGGATACGGAGGACCGATAAACTCATCTTT. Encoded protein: CALGGYLSSFTRTWGIRRTDKLIF.